Following are 19 T cell receptor beta chains from one sample sequenced in a study of CD8+ T cells in alopecia areata. Treatment meaning: oral pan-JAK inhibitor, 5-10 mg twice daily. Reverse transcription of extracted RNA yielded cDNA, which provided the sequencing template. The method was immunoSEQ multiplex PCR; TCRdb's version includes in-frame clones alone and lacks a portion of them. The sample lists approximately 170,000 clones, around 56% seen once, with less than 0.8% in the top ten. The specimen was CD4+ T cells sorted from blood, collected at week 4, from a patient treated with tofacitinib. The receptors were gathered from a human donor with alopecia areata.

This clone has a handful of counts. The CDR3 nucleotides are TGTGCCAGCAGCCTCGGGGGCGCCCAAGAGACCCAGTACTTC. It codes for CASSLGGAQETQYF. The J gene is TRBJ2-5, the V gene TRBV7-9; D might be TRBD1 or TRBD2, each matching 6 bases. V lost 5 bases and J lost 1, with 11 bases in between. This CDR3 region has 14 residues. The germline CDR1 and CDR2 sequences are SEHNR and FQNEAQ (reference sequence). Complete variable domain (other parts from reference TRBV7-9 and TRBJ2-5): DTGVSQNPRHKITKRGQNVTFRCDPISEHNRLYWYRQTLGQGPEFLTYFQNEAQLEKSRLLSDRFSAERPKGSFSTLEIQRTEQGDSAMYLCASSLGGAQETQYFGPGTRLLVL.

There are a few counts of this clone. V and J are TRBV4-3 and TRBJ1-2, with D possibly being TRBD1 (5 bases). CDR1 is LGHNA and CDR2 is YSLEER in the germline V gene. Between the trimmed V and J ends, which lost 0 bases and 4 bases, there was a span of 12 bases. The CDR3 runs to 15 residues. The CDR3 bases are TGCGCCAGCAGCCAAGAAGGAAGGGGACGCTATGGCTACACCTTC. This codes for CASSQEGRGRYGYTF.

This clone was seen only once. The genes are TRBV7-2 and TRBJ2-7, with no clear D. The length of the CDR3 is 13 residues. V lost 1 base to trimming and J lost 1 base, with 5 bases between them. Germline lookup yields CDR1 SGHTA and CDR2 FQGNSA. The CDR3 DNA sequence: TGTGCCAGCAGCTTAGTAAAATCCTACGAGCAGTACTTC. It codes for CASSLVKSYEQYF.

Concerning this clone: This may arise from a read error, as a much more abundant clone is one base away. V is TRBV7-2 and J is TRBJ1-2; D is unclear. The CDR3 has 11 residues. Germline V gene sequence: CDR1 SGHTA, CDR2 FQGNSA. V gave up 3 bases and J gave up 8 bases, with 7 bases separating them. The CDR3 region has the DNA TGTGCCAGCAGCTTGGGCTGGGGCTACACCTTC. Protein product: CASSLGWGYTF.

This clone was found a few times. The chain links TRBV6-5 to TRBJ2-7; the D gene is possibly TRBD2 (5 bases). Germline V gene data show CDR1 as MNHEY and CDR2 as SVGAGI. Trimming removed 2 bases from V and 2 bases from J, with 10 bases in between. The CDR3 has 14 amino acids. The CDR3 DNA sequence: TGTGCCAGCAGTTACGAACGGGGTACCTACGAGCAGTACTTC. Translation: CASSYERGTYEQYF.

The chain has TRBV4-3 and TRBJ2-1, with 13 positions matching TRBD2. V shed 3 bases, J shed 9 bases, and the junction held 11 bases outside the gene matches. The CDR3 sequence is 17 residues long. Germline V lookup: CDR1 LGHNA, CDR2 YSLEER. For the CDR3, the DNA is TGCGCCAGCAGCCAGGGACTCGGGACTAGCGGGATTGGTGAGCAGTTCTTC. Residues: CASSQGLGTSGIGEQFF.

The V and J genes are TRBV19 and TRBJ1-1; weak D call: TRBD1 (5 bases). The CDR3 covers 13 residues. The V end lost 4 bases, the J end lost 1 base, and 7 bases lay between the germline ends. Germline assignment: CDR1 LNHDA and CDR2 SQIVND (reference sequence). The CDR3 DNA is TGTGCCAGTAGTAAGACAGAGAACACTGAAGCTTTCTTT. It is translated as CASSKTENTEAFF.

The chain couples TRBV9 to TRBJ2-1; D perhaps matches TRBD1 (6 bases). The V end lost 1 base, the J end lost 9 bases, and 8 bases lay between the germline ends. The CDR3 runs to 12 residues. Per the germline V gene, CDR1 is SGDLS and CDR2 is YYNGEE. Here the CDR3 DNA reads TGTGCCAGCAGCGTATTCAGGGGTGAGCAGTTCTTC. Translation gives CASSVFRGEQFF.

V gene TRBV25-1 combines with J gene TRBJ2-5, with a tentative D call TRBD2 (5 bases). CDR3 length equals 14 residues. Trimming took off 4 bases at V and 5 bases at J, with 14 bases between the two ends. Germline CDR1 MGHDK, CDR2 SYGVNS. In DNA form, the CDR3 reads TGTGCCAGCAGTGTCGGGGTCCCCCGGGAGACCCAGTACTTC. Its translation: CASSVGVPRETQYF.

The chain couples TRBV30 to TRBJ2-3; a weak D match, TRBD2 (6 bases). Germline CDR1 is GTSNPN and CDR2 is SVGIG (reference sequence). This CDR3 comprises 13 residues. Trimming took 3 bases from V and 2 from J, leaving 9 bases between them. The CDR3 DNA reads TGTGCCTGGAGCGCGGGGCACACAGATACGCAGTATTTT. The encoded protein is CAWSAGHTDTQYF.

This clone was seen more than once but under ten times. This chain uses TRBV29-1 with TRBJ2-7; D is possibly TRBD2 (5 bases). Germline CDR1 is SQVTM and CDR2 is ANQGSEA. V dropped 7 bases and J dropped 0 bases, with 16 bases sitting between them. There are 14 residues in the CDR3. Written as DNA, the CDR3 is TGCAGCGCCACCGGGCTCGCGGGCTCCTACGAGCAGTACTTC. Its protein product is CSATGLAGSYEQYF.

V is TRBV10-3 and J is TRBJ2-1, with a possible D match to TRBD2 (5 bases). This CDR3 comprises 12 residues. V shed 2 bases and J shed 12 bases, with 11 bases lying between them. The V gene's germline CDR1 is ENHRY and CDR2 SYGVKD. This CDR3 is CAISESTGMQFF. The CDR3 DNA reads TGTGCCATCAGTGAGAGTACGGGGATGCAGTTCTTC.

For this clone: Other nucleotide sequences from this sample produce the same CDR3. The chain carries TRBV5-1 and TRBJ2-3; no definite D call. The V end lost 1 base, the J end lost 5 bases, and 2 bases lay between the germline ends. This CDR3 contains 11 residues. CDR1 SGHRS and CDR2 YFSETQ come from the germline V gene. This chain's CDR3 is CASSLLDTQYF. The CDR3 bases are TGCGCCAGCAGCTTGTTAGATACGCAGTATTTT.

V and J are TRBV4-1 and TRBJ2-7, with a weak D call TRBD2 (5 bases). The CDR3 consists of 14 residues. Germline assignment: CDR1 MGHRA and CDR2 YSYEKL. Trimming took off 4 bases at V and 1 base at J, with 11 bases between the two ends. The CDR3 protein is CASSPVDYSYEQYF. The CDR3 DNA reads TGCGCCAGCAGCCCAGTCGACTATTCCTACGAGCAGTACTTC.

The chain combines TRBV27 with TRBJ1-2; 10 bases are a match to TRBD1. The CDR3 totals 14 residues. Germline CDR1 reads MNHEY; CDR2 reads SMNVEV (reference sequence). V trimming: 4 bases; J trimming: 6 bases; junction bases outside the gene matches: 5. The CDR3: CASSSGTGVHGYTF. In DNA, the CDR3 is TGTGCCAGCAGTTCCGGGACAGGGGTCCATGGCTACACCTTC.

The rearrangement uses TRBV5-1 and TRBJ2-4, with D possibly TRBD2 on 6 matching bases. V lost 6 bases and J 7 bases, leaving 23 bases between the germline ends. Germline V CDR1 and CDR2: SGHRS, YFSETQ. This CDR3 is 16 amino acids long. CDR3 DNA sequence: TGCGCCAGCACGGGATTAGAGGCGGGACGAGGGAACATTCAGTACTTC. It translates to CASTGLEAGRGNIQYF.

The rearrangement joins TRBV30 to TRBJ1-4; maybe TRBD1 (6 bases). V lost 4 bases to trimming and J lost 5 bases, with 14 bases between them. The germline V gene encodes CDR1 GTSNPN and CDR2 SVGIG (reference sequence). The CDR3 spans 14 residues. CDR3 region: CAWKGDPSNEKLFF. CDR3 DNA sequence: TGTGCCTGGAAGGGGGACCCTTCCAATGAAAAACTGTTTTTT.

This clone showed up just a few times. This chain links TRBV18 with TRBJ1-1, with D possibly TRBD1 on 6 matching bases. The CDR3 consists of 15 residues. Germline V gene sequence: CDR1 KGHSH, CDR2 LQKENI. The V end was cut by 0 bases, the J end by 11 bases, with 19 bases between. CDR3 protein: CASSPPTGRGQFAFF. The CDR3, as DNA: TGTGCCAGCTCACCACCCACAGGACGGGGGCAATTTGCTTTCTTT.

This clone has a single count. This specimen includes other DNA sequences encoding the same CDR3. The V and J genes are TRBV6-5 and TRBJ2-5; perhaps TRBD2 as D (6 bases). V was clipped by 2 bases and J by 5 bases, with 9 bases between them. The CDR3 sequence is 13 residues long. From germline, CDR1 is MNHEY and CDR2 SVGAGI. The CDR3 DNA sequence: TGTGCCAGCAGTTACCGGGGGAGGGAGACCCAGTACTTC. Translating it yields CASSYRGRETQYF.